Following are 21 T cell receptor beta chains from one sample sequenced in a study of blood T cell repertoires in COVID-19. Only in-frame clones appear in the TCRdb table, and some are missing; sequencing was by immunoSEQ multiplex PCR. The table records 140,000 or so clones, 79% of them present only once. What was sequenced was peripheral blood. Source of these receptors: a woman aged 70-85 years with COVID-19, enrolled during active disease.

V is TRBV5-6 and J is TRBJ1-6; D might be TRBD1 (5 bases). This CDR3 contains 16 residues. The germline V and J ends were trimmed by 0 bases and 7 bases, with 14 bases remaining between them. Germline V gene sequence: CDR1 SGHDT, CDR2 YYEEEE. DNA for the CDR3: TGTGCCAGCAGCTTGGGACAGCCCCGCTTAAATTCACCCCTCCACTTT. Translated: CASSLGQPRLNSPLHF.

The chain recombines TRBV2 with TRBJ2-7; TRBD1 matches at 9 bases. The CDR3 extends over 14 amino acids. Germline V CDR1 and CDR2: SNHLY, FYNNEI. The junction had 5 bases not matched to a gene; V was cut back by 4 bases and J by 4 bases. The DNA of the CDR3 is TGTGCCAGCAGTGGGGGACAGGGTCTTTACGAGCAGTACTTC. Translation: CASSGGQGLYEQYF.

The J gene is TRBJ2-3, the V gene TRBV7-3; tentative D call: TRBD2 (5 bases). Trimming shortened V by 5 bases and J by 6 bases, and 15 bases separated the two germline ends. CDR3 length: 14 residues. The germline CDR1 and CDR2 sequences are SGHTA and FQGTGA. The CDR3 reads CASSPTPRGDTQYF. The CDR3 DNA reads TGTGCCAGCAGCCCAACCCCACGAGGGGATACGCAGTATTTT.

This chain links TRBV20-1 with TRBJ1-1, with unresolved D. The CDR3 sequence is 10 residues long. CDR1 is DFQATT and CDR2 is SNEGSKA in the germline V gene (reference sequence). Between the trimmed V and J ends, which lost 3 bases and 7 bases, there was a span of 6 bases. The CDR3 DNA sequence: TGCAGTGCTAGTTCAGATGAAGCTTTCTTT. This translates into CSASSDEAFF.

V usage is TRBV5-5 and J usage is TRBJ2-1; a possible D gene is TRBD2 (6 bases). With 6 bases removed from V and 8 bases from J, the gap between germline ends came to 21 bases. Germline CDR1 SGHKS, CDR2 YYEKEE (reference sequence). The CDR3 sequence is 15 residues long. CDR3 sequence reads: CASISRDSRGYEQFF. CDR3 nucleotide sequence: TGTGCCAGCATCTCCCGGGACTCCCGAGGCTATGAGCAGTTCTTC.

The chain combines TRBV23-1 with TRBJ1-1, with 9 bases matching TRBD1. TRBV23-1 falls under the ORF class, with uncertain function. The CDR3 consists of 14 residues. The V segment lost 6 bases and the J segment 0 bases; nucleotides outside the gene matches: 2. The CDR3 bases are TGCGCCAGCAGGACAGGGGGTCTGAACACTGAAGCTTTCTTT. Its protein product is CASRTGGLNTEAFF.

Turning to this clone: Other nucleotide sequences from this sample produce the same CDR3. For the CDR3, the DNA is TGTGCCAGCAGCCAGGGACAGGGCTATGGCTACACCTTC. This gives the protein CASSQGQGYGYTF. V is TRBV3-1 (or the pseudogene TRBV3-2) and J is TRBJ1-2; 9 nucleotides line up with TRBD1. Germline CDR1 and CDR2: LGHDT and YNNKEL (reference sequence). V gave up 3 bases and J gave up 4 bases; unmatched junction bases: 0. The CDR3 totals 13 residues.

The rearrangement links TRBV6-5 to TRBJ1-2; perhaps TRBD1 as D (5 bases). This CDR3 comprises 13 residues. Trimming took 4 bases from V and 4 from J, leaving 10 bases between them. Looked up from germline, CDR1 is MNHEY and CDR2 is SVGAGI. CDR3 sequence (DNA): TGTGCCAGCAGTTTCGGCCAGGGCTATGGCTACACCTTC. Its translation is CASSFGQGYGYTF.

Ten or more counts support this clone. The V and J genes are TRBV7-9 and TRBJ2-7; 7 bases agree with TRBD1. The CDR3 loop spans 15 amino acids. Unmatched junction bases numbered 8, after V lost 5 bases and J lost 1 base. The germline V gene has CDR1 SEHNR and CDR2 FQNEAQ (reference sequence). The CDR3 DNA reads as TGTGCCAGCAGCCGACTTGGGGACAGATCCTACGAGCAGTACTTC. Protein: CASSRLGDRSYEQYF.

This chain links TRBV27 with TRBJ2-5; D possibly corresponds to TRBD1 (6 bases). V lost 7 bases and J lost 4, with 28 bases in between. The CDR3 is 18 residues long. The germline V gene encodes CDR1 MNHEY and CDR2 SMNVEV (reference sequence). CDR3 sequence reads: CASTTPRTTGHMGETQYF. In DNA form, the CDR3 reads TGTGCCAGCACCACTCCAAGGACCACGGGACACATGGGAGAGACCCAGTACTTC.

The chain joins TRBV5-8 to TRBJ1-5, with 7 bases fitting TRBD1. With V trimmed by 0 bases and J by 5 bases, 2 bases remained unmatched. This CDR3 region has 14 residues. The germline V gene has CDR1 SGHTS and CDR2 YDEGEE. CDR3 region: CASSLGQGDQPQHF. CDR3 in DNA: TGTGCCAGCAGCTTGGGGCAGGGGGATCAGCCCCAGCATTTT.

This clone turned up a few times. V gene TRBV5-1 combines with J gene TRBJ2-2; D uncertain. V shed 3 bases and J shed 1 base, with 7 bases lying between them. Germline CDR1 and CDR2: SGHRS and YFSETQ. The CDR3 has 14 amino acids. The CDR3 here is CASSSFLNTGELFF. CDR3 bases: TGCGCCAGCAGCTCGTTCCTGAACACCGGGGAGCTGTTTTTT.

This chain connects TRBV7-2 to TRBJ2-7; the D gene is possibly TRBD2 (5 bases). Per germline, CDR1 SGHTA and CDR2 FQGNSA. CDR3 length equals 16 residues. Trimming removed 3 bases at V and 2 bases at J, with 17 bases between. The CDR3 here is CASSFRGGPGTYEQYF. Here the CDR3 DNA reads TGTGCCAGCAGCTTCCGTGGAGGCCCCGGTACCTACGAGCAGTACTTC.

V gene TRBV28 combines with J gene TRBJ1-4; possibly TRBD1 for D (6 bases). The germline V gene has CDR1 MDHEN and CDR2 SYDVKM. This CDR3 is built from 15 residues. Trimming took 3 bases from V and 6 from J, leaving 14 bases between them. The CDR3 reads CASSFAGGLDEKLFF. CDR3 bases: TGTGCCAGCAGTTTCGCCGGGGGGCTTGATGAAAAACTGTTTTTT.

This clone occurred once. The chain uses TRBV5-4 and TRBJ2-3; 7 bases line up with TRBD1. After removal of 5 bases from V and 1 base from J, the junction contained 1 base not matched to a gene. Germline CDR1 reads SGHNT; CDR2 reads YYREEE (reference sequence). This CDR3 spans 13 amino acids. The CDR3 sequence is CASRGTGTDTQYF. The CDR3 nucleotides are TGTGCCAGCAGGGGGACAGGCACAGATACGCAGTATTTT.

V gene TRBV6-6 combines with J gene TRBJ1-1; no clear D. The length of the CDR3 is 17 residues. The V end was cut by 8 bases, the J end by 5 bases, with 27 bases between. Germline-derived CDR1 and CDR2 are MNHNY and SVGAGI (reference sequence). The chain's CDR3 is CASRPMDGLSVGTEAFF. CDR3 bases: TGTGCCAGCCGTCCGATGGACGGACTTTCTGTAGGGACTGAAGCTTTCTTT.

There are a few counts of this clone. The chain joins TRBV3-1 (or the pseudogene TRBV3-2) to TRBJ2-1; the D gene is possibly TRBD2 (7 bases). CDR1 is LGHDT, CDR2 YNNKEL, per germline (reference sequence). The CDR3 is made up of 14 amino acids. V lost 1 base and J 10 bases, leaving 14 bases between the germline ends. The CDR3: CASSQGERGGEQFF. The CDR3 DNA follows: TGTGCCAGCAGCCAAGGAGAAAGGGGGGGCGAGCAGTTCTTC.

The chain uses TRBV7-2 and TRBJ2-7; perhaps TRBD1 as D (6 bases). The germline gives CDR1 SGHTA, CDR2 FQGNSA. The CDR3 contains 13 residues. The germline V and J ends were trimmed by 5 bases and 6 bases, with 14 bases remaining between them. The chain's CDR3 is CASSLTGFSEQYF. Here the CDR3 DNA reads TGTGCCAGCAGCCTGACAGGTTTCAGCGAGCAGTACTTC.

This chain links TRBV11-1 with TRBJ2-3; TRBD1 agrees at 11 bases. V shed 4 bases, J shed 5 bases, and the junction held 5 bases outside the gene matches. This CDR3 has 15 residues. Germline V CDR1 and CDR2: SGHAT, FQDESV (reference sequence). This chain's CDR3 is CASSSGQGAEDTQYF. CDR3 bases: TGTGCCAGCAGCTCAGGACAGGGGGCGGAAGATACGCAGTATTTT.

This clone appeared a few times. V and J are TRBV5-1 and TRBJ1-4; D remains ambiguous. Trimming removed 4 bases at V and 4 bases at J, with 14 bases between. The CDR3 loop spans 15 amino acids. Looked up from germline, CDR1 is SGHRS and CDR2 is YFSETQ. DNA of the CDR3: TGCGCCAGCAGCGCGGGCCCAGCCCTTAATGAAAAACTGTTTTTT. It yields the protein CASSAGPALNEKLFF.

V and J are TRBV6-5 and TRBJ2-3, with D maybe TRBD2 (7 bases). The germline V and J ends were trimmed by 0 bases and 5 bases, with 15 bases remaining between them. The CDR3 covers 16 residues. Germline V gene sequence: CDR1 MNHEY, CDR2 SVGAGI. The DNA for the CDR3 is TGTGCCAGCAGTTACTCGAGGGGGGGCCGGAAAGATACGCAGTATTTT. It yields the protein CASSYSRGGRKDTQYF.